This T cell receptor (beta chain) came from a study of CD8+ T cells in alopecia areata. General study points: Researchers report lesional scalp, most notably alopecia totalis/universalis, outstripped normal scalp in clonality.

The V and J ends lost 10 bases and 1 base respectively, with 20 bases between them. Germline loops: CDR1 MGHDK, CDR2 SYGVNS. The CDR3 consists of 15 residues. Treatment defined: oral pan-JAK inhibitor, 5-10 mg twice daily. The authors sorted CD4+ and CD8+ T cells from PBMCs. To note about this clone: Its antigen is unknown.

cDNA serving as the sequencing template came from extracted, reverse transcribed RNA. Repertoires were generated with immunoSEQ multiplex PCR, while TCRdb's copy carries only in-frame clones and drops some. This table has around 270,000 clones, about 62% appearing once. The sequencing here drew on CD4+ T cells sorted from blood, taken at week 24, from a patient treated with tofacitinib. This sequence originates from a human donor with alopecia areata. V and J are TRBV25-1 and TRBJ2-7; maybe TRBD1 (6 bases). This chain's CDR3 is CATISGQGLSYEQYF. The CDR3 DNA follows: TGTGCCACCATAAGTGGGCAGGGGCTATCCTACGAGCAGTACTTC.